The rows below give T cell receptor beta chains drawn from one sample of a study of T cells in Graves' hyperthyroidism and ophthalmopathy. TCRdb re-analysed the multiplex PCR reads in MiXCR, keeping a single row per CDR3 protein. Found here are about 300,000 distinct CDR3 sequences, about 14% of them singletons; the top ten hold approximately 7.8%. Sequences were obtained from blood. These receptors originate from a woman younger than 45 with Graves' hyperthyroidism that later progressed to Graves' ophthalmopathy. Each CDR3 is given with its conserved first and last residue. Each record gives: V gene, D gene, clone size, J gene, CDR3 length, CDR3 protein, CDR3 DNA. The D gene is left open where the match is weak. Rows give clone size only sometimes, using once, few, many, or a class for an expanded clone.

TRBV6-1	.	many	TRBJ2-7	15	CASSQPGLNSYEQYF	TGTGCCAGCAGTCAACCCGGGCTAAACAGCTACGAGCAGTACTTC
TRBV28	TRBD1	many	TRBJ1-1	21	CASPPAGSRGGSRLVNTEAFF	TGTGCCAGCCCCCCCGCGGGCTCCAGGGGGGGAAGTAGGTTAGTGAACACTGAAGCTTTCTTT
TRBV28	TRBD2	.	TRBJ2-3	15	CASLVAGVSTDTQYF	TGTGCCAGCTTGGTAGCGGGAGTAAGCACAGATACGCAGTATTTT
TRBV30	TRBD1	many	TRBJ2-7	13	CAWSVPGGREQYF	TGTGCCTGGAGTGTACCAGGGGGACGCGAGCAGTACTTC
TRBV6-2/TRBV6-3	TRBD2	.	TRBJ2-1	16	CASSGLAGGPANEQFF	TGTGCCAGCAGCGGACTAGCGGGAGGGCCAGCCAATGAGCAGTTCTTC
TRBV20-1	TRBD2	many	TRBJ2-1	15	CSASPTSGRDNEQFF	TGCAGTGCTAGCCCGACTAGCGGGAGGGACAATGAGCAGTTCTTC
TRBV28	TRBD1	many	TRBJ1-4	18	CASSLDRDRGSKGEKLFF	TGTGCCAGCAGTTTGGACCGGGACAGGGGGAGTAAAGGAGAAAAACTGTTTTTT
TRBV10-3	.	many	TRBJ1-1	13	CAISRDVNTEAFF	TGTGCCATCAGTCGGGACGTTAACACTGAAGCTTTCTTT
TRBV5-1	.	many	TRBJ2-7	14	CASSLTGDSYEQYF	TGCGCCAGCAGCTTGACAGGAGACTCCTACGAGCAGTACTTC
TRBV11-2	.	many	TRBJ2-7	13	CASSRVEEYEQYF	TGTGCCAGCAGCCGTGTCGAAGAGTACGAGCAGTACTTC
TRBV18	.	many	TRBJ2-7	13	CASSPGLQEEQYF	TGTGCCAGCTCACCGGGACTGCAAGAGGAGCAGTACTTC
TRBV19	.	.	TRBJ2-1	13	CASTSQGFYEQFF	TGTGCCAGTACCTCTCAAGGGTTTTATGAGCAGTTCTTC
TRBV20-1	TRBD2	many	TRBJ2-2	16	CSARRIGLADTGELFF	TGCAGTGCTAGAAGGATCGGACTAGCAGATACCGGGGAGCTGTTTTTT
TRBV12-3/TRBV12-4	.	.	TRBJ2-5	21	CASSFRASFLGRRGDQETQYF	TGTGCCAGCAGTTTCCGGGCCAGTTTTCTCGGGCGGAGGGGGGATCAAGAGACCCAGTACTTC
TRBV4-1	.	.	TRBJ2-5	13	CASSRLAQETQYF	TGCGCCAGCAGCAGACTTGCTCAAGAGACCCAGTACTTC
TRBV7-9	.	few	TRBJ2-7	14	CASSPSRGVYEQYF	TGTGCCAGCAGCCCCTCGAGAGGGGTCTACGAGCAGTACTTC
TRBV19	TRBD1	.	TRBJ1-1	15	CASSRDRGSNTEAFF	TGTGCCAGTAGTAGAGACAGGGGATCGAACACTGAAGCTTTCTTT
TRBV4-2	.	.	TRBJ2-7	16	CASSGLRGGTPYEQYF	TGTGCCAGCAGCGGGTTACGGGGCGGGACCCCCTACGAGCAGTACTTC
TRBV11-3	TRBD1	.	TRBJ2-1	15	CASSSTGTGPDEQFF	TGTGCCAGCAGCTCGACCGGGACAGGTCCGGATGAGCAGTTCTTC
TRBV7-8	TRBD1	many	TRBJ2-3	17	CASSSMGQGARTDTQYF	TGTGCCAGCAGCTCCATGGGACAGGGGGCTCGCACAGATACGCAGTATTTT
TRBV20-1	TRBD1	many	TRBJ1-2	17	CSARDKSRQGASYGYTF	TGCAGTGCTAGAGACAAGAGCCGGCAGGGGGCAAGTTATGGCTACACCTTC
TRBV7-8	.	many	TRBJ2-1	14	CASSSPPNTHEQFF	TGTGCCAGCAGCTCCCCCCCGAATACCCATGAGCAGTTCTTC
TRBV6-1	TRBD2	few	TRBJ2-3	15	CASTGTSGPSDTQYF	TGTGCCAGCACCGGGACTAGCGGTCCCTCGGATACGCAGTATTTT
TRBV6-4	.	.	TRBJ2-7	13	CASSQRNPYEQYF	TGTGCCAGCAGTCAGCGGAACCCCTACGAGCAGTACTTC
TRBV20-1	.	many	TRBJ2-7	10	CSAGSYEQYF	TGCAGTGCTGGATCTTACGAGCAGTACTTC
TRBV28	.	many	TRBJ1-5	15	CASRRPSSGNQPQHF	TGTGCCAGCAGGAGACCAAGTAGCGGTAATCAGCCCCAGCATTTT
TRBV13	TRBD1	many	TRBJ1-2	13	CASNVNRGYGYTF	TGTGCCAGCAACGTGAACAGGGGTTATGGCTACACCTTC
TRBV11-3	.	many	TRBJ1-1	13	CASSLRDGTEAFF	TGTGCCAGCAGCTTACGTGACGGTACTGAAGCTTTCTTT
TRBV11-2	TRBD1	.	TRBJ1-5	15	CASSLGQGLDQPQHF	TGTGCCAGCAGCTTAGGACAGGGGTTAGATCAGCCCCAGCATTTT
TRBV30	TRBD2	many	TRBJ2-5	17	CAWTAGTSLVKQETQYF	TGTGCCTGGACCGCCGGGACTAGTTTGGTAAAACAAGAGACCCAGTACTTC
TRBV18	.	.	TRBJ2-7	15	CASSPPGPSQGEQYF	TGTGCCAGCTCACCACCGGGGCCCTCTCAGGGGGAGCAGTACTTC
TRBV27	TRBD2	many	TRBJ2-1	16	CASSLYIAGPYNEQFF	TGTGCCAGCAGTTTGTACATAGCGGGACCATACAATGAGCAGTTCTTC
TRBV6-1	TRBD2	few	TRBJ2-1	14	CASSRLAGPNEQFF	TGTGCCAGCAGTAGGCTAGCGGGTCCCAATGAGCAGTTCTTC
TRBV20-1	TRBD1	many	TRBJ2-7	14	CSARDTGAPYEQYF	TGCAGTGCTAGAGATACAGGGGCCCCCTACGAGCAGTACTTC
TRBV7-2	.	few	TRBJ2-1	12	CASSPGPLRQFF	TGTGCCAGCAGCCCGGGCCCCCTTAGGCAGTTCTTC
TRBV10-3	TRBD1	few	TRBJ1-1	16	CATYWGQGEKNTEAFF	TGTGCCACCTACTGGGGACAGGGGGAAAAAAACACTGAAGCTTTCTTT
TRBV3-1	TRBD2	many	TRBJ2-7	15	CASSQATGTSFEQYF	TGTGCCAGCAGCCAAGCTACCGGGACTAGTTTCGAGCAGTACTTC
TRBV12-3/TRBV12-4	TRBD1	.	TRBJ2-1	15	CASIGTGVTYNEQFF	TGTGCCAGCATCGGGACAGGGGTCACCTACAATGAGCAGTTCTTC
TRBV28	.	.	TRBJ2-5	13	CASSPRFPETQYF	TGTGCCAGCAGTCCAAGGTTCCCAGAGACCCAGTACTTC
TRBV20-1	.	many	TRBJ1-4	11	CSARSGEKLFF	TGCAGTGCTAGATCGGGGGAAAAACTGTTTTTT
TRBV7-8	TRBD2	many	TRBJ2-1	18	CASSLLFQRGNTYNEQFF	TGTGCCAGCAGCTTATTATTCCAGCGGGGGAATACCTACAATGAGCAGTTCTTC
TRBV20-1	TRBD1	many	TRBJ2-7	23	CSASDPGPGNIVGTGLRSYEQYF	TGCAGTGCTAGCGACCCGGGGCCAGGGAACATTGTGGGGACAGGGCTTCGGTCCTACGAGCAGTACTTC
TRBV4-2	TRBD2	few	TRBJ2-1	16	CASSQDPSGSTNEQFF	TGTGCCAGCAGCCAAGACCCTAGCGGGAGCACCAATGAGCAGTTCTTC
TRBV6-5	.	.	TRBJ1-4	15	CASSYSGGPNEKLFF	TGTGCCAGCAGTTACTCTGGGGGCCCAAATGAAAAACTGTTTTTT
TRBV6-1	.	many	TRBJ2-6	15	CASSETGTGANVLTF	TGTGCCAGCAGTGAGACAGGTACCGGGGCCAACGTCCTGACTTTC
TRBV5-5	.	few	TRBJ1-3	16	CASSSSDPRLGNTIYF	TGTGCCAGCAGCTCCTCGGACCCAAGGCTCGGAAACACCATATATTTT
TRBV6-1	.	.	TRBJ2-7	13	CASSVDASYEQYF	TGTGCCAGCAGCGTGGACGCCTCCTACGAGCAGTACTTC